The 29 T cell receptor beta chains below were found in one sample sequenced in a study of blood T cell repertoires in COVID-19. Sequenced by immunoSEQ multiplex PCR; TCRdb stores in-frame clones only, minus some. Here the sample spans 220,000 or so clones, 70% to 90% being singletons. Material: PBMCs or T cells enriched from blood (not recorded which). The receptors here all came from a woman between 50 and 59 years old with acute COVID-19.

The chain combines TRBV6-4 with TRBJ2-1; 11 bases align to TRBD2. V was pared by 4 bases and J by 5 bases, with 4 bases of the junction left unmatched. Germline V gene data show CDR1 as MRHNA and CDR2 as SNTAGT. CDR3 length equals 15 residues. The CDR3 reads CASSVLAGENNEQFF. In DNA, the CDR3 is TGTGCCAGCAGTGTACTAGCGGGAGAGAACAATGAGCAGTTCTTC.

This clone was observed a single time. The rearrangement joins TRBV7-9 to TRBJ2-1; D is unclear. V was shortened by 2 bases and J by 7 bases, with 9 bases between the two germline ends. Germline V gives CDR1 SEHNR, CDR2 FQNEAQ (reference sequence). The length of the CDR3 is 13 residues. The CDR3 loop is CASSLPAMNEQFF. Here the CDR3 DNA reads TGTGCCAGCAGCTTACCAGCGATGAATGAGCAGTTCTTC.

CDR3 coding DNA: TGTGCCAGCAGACCGAGCGGGAGTAACACCGGGGAGCTGTTTTTT. Encoded protein: CASRPSGSNTGELFF. V usage is TRBV28 and J usage is TRBJ2-2, with 8 bases fitting TRBD2. Per germline, CDR1 MDHEN and CDR2 SYDVKM. The CDR3 extends over 15 amino acids. With V trimmed by 6 bases and J by 2 bases, 5 bases remained unmatched.

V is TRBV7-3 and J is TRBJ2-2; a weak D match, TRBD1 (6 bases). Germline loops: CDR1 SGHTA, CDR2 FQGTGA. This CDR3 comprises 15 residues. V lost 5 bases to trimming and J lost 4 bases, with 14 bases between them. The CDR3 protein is CASSLYRVSTGELFF. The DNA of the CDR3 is TGTGCCAGCAGCCTATACAGGGTTTCCACCGGGGAGCTGTTTTTT.

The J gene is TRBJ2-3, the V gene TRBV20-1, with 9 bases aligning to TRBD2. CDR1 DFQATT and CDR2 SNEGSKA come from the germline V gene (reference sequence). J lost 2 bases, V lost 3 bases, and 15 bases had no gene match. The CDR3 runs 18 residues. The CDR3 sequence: CSASGGRAVNAITDTQYF. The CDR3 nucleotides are TGCAGTGCTAGTGGCGGGAGGGCCGTAAATGCTATCACAGATACGCAGTATTTT.

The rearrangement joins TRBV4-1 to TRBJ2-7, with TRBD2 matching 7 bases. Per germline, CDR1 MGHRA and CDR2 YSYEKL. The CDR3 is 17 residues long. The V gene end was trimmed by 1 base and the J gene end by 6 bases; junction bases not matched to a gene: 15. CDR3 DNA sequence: TGCGCCAGCAGCCAAGTCTCGGGGGGTGCGGCCTCCACCGAGCAGTACTTC. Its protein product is CASSQVSGGAASTEQYF.

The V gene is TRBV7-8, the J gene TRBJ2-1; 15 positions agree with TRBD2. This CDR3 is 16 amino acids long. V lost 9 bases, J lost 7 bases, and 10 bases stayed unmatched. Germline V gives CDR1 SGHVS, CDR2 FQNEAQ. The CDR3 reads CASGLAGGYSGNEQFF. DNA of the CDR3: TGTGCCAGTGGACTAGCGGGAGGGTATTCGGGGAATGAGCAGTTCTTC.

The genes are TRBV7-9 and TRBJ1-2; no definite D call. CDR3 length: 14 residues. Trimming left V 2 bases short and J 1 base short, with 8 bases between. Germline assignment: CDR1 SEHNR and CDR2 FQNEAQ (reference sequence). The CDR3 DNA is TGTGCCAGCAGCTTACTCCCCCGTAACTATGGCTACACCTTC. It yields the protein CASSLLPRNYGYTF.

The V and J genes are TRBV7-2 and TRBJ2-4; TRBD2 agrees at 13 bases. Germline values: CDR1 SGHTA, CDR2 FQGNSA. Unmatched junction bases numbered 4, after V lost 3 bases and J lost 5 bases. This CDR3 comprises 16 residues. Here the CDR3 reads CASSFRTSGSENIQYF. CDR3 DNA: TGTGCCAGCAGCTTCAGGACTAGCGGGAGTGAAAACATTCAGTACTTC.

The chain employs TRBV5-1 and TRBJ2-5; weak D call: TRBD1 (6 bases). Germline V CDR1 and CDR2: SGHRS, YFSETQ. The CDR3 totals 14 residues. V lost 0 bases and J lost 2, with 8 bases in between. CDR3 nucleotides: TGCGCCAGCAGCTTGGGGGGGCAGCAAGAGACCCAGTACTTC. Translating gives CASSLGGQQETQYF.

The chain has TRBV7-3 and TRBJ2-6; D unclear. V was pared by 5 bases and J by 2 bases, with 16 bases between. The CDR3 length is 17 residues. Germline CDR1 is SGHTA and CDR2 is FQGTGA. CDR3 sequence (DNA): TGTGCCAGCAGCCCCGTGGGTGACTTTACTGGGGCCAACGTCCTGACTTTC. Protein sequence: CASSPVGDFTGANVLTF.

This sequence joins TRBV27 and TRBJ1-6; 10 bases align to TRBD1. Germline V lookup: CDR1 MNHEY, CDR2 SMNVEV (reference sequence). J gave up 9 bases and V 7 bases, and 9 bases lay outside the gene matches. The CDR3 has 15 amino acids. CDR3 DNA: TGTGCCAGCAACCGACAGGGGGCGCGAGGTTCACCCCTCCACTTT. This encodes CASNRQGARGSPLHF.

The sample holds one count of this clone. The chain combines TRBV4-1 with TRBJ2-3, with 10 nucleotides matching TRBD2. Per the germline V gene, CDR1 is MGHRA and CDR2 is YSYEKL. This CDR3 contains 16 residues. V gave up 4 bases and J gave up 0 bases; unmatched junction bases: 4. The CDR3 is CASSLRTSGSTDTQYF. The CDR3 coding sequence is TGCGCCAGCAGCCTCAGGACTAGCGGTAGCACAGATACGCAGTATTTT.

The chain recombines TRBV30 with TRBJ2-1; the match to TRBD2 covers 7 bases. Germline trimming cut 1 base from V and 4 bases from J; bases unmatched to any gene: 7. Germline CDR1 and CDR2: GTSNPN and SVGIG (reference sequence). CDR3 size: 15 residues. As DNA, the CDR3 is TGTGCCTGGAGTGCCCGCCGGCGGGAGTACAATGAGCAGTTCTTC. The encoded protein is CAWSARRREYNEQFF.

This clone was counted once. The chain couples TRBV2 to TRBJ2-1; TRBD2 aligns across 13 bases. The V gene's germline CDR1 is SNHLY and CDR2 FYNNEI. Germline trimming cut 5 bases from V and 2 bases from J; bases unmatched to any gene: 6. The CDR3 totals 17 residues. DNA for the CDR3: TGTGCCAGCAGTCCTAGGACTAGCGGGAGAACCTACAATGAGCAGTTCTTC. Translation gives CASSPRTSGRTYNEQFF.

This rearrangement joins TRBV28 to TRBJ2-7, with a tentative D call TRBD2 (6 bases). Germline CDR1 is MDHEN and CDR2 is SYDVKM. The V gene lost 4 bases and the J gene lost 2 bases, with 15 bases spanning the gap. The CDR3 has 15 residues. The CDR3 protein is CASSYVAEGAYEQYF. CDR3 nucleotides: TGTGCCAGCAGTTATGTAGCGGAAGGCGCCTACGAGCAGTACTTC.

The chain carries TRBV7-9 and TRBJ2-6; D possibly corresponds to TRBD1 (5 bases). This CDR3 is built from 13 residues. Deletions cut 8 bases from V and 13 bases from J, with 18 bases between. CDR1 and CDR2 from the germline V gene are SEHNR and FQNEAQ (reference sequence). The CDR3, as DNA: TGTGCCAGCGGTAACCTGACAGCCCGGGTCCTGACTTTC. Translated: CASGNLTARVLTF.

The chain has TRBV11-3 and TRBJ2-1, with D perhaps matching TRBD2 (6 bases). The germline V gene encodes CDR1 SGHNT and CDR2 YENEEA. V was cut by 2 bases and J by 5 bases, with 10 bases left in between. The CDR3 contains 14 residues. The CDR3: CASSLRGGDNEQFF. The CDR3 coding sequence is TGTGCCAGCAGCTTAAGGGGCGGGGACAATGAGCAGTTCTTC.

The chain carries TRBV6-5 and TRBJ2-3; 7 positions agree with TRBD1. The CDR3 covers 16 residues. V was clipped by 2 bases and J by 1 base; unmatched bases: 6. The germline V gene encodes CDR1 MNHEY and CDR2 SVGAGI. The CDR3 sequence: CASSYQTGAGTDTQYF. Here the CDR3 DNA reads TGTGCCAGCAGTTACCAAACAGGGGCCGGCACAGATACGCAGTATTTT.

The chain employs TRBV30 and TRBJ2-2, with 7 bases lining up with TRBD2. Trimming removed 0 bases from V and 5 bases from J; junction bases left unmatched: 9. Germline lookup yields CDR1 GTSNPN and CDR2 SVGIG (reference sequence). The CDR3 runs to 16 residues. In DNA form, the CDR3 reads TGTGCCTGGAGTGTATCTAGCGGCTTTGGAACCGGGGAGCTGTTTTTT. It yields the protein CAWSVSSGFGTGELFF.

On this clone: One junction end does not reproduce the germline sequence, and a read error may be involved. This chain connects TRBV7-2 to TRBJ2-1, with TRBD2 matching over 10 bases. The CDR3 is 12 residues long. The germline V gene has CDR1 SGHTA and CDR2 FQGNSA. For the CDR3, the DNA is TGTGCCAGCAGCCTAGCGGGAGCAGAGCAGTTCTTC. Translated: CASSLAGAEQFF.

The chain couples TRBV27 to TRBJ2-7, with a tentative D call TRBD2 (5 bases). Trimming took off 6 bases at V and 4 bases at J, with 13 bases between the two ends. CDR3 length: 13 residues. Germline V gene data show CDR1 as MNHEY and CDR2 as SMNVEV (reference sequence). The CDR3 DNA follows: TGTGCCAGCAGCTCTCGCGGGCGGTACGAGCAGTACTTC. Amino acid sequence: CASSSRGRYEQYF.

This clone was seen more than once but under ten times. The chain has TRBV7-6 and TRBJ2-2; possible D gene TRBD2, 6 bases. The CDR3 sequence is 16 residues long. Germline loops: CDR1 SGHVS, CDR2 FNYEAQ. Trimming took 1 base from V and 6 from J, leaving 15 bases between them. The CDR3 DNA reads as TGTGCCAGCAGCTTAGTTTCCGGGAGTTTCTCCGGGGAGCTGTTTTTT. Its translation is CASSLVSGSFSGELFF.

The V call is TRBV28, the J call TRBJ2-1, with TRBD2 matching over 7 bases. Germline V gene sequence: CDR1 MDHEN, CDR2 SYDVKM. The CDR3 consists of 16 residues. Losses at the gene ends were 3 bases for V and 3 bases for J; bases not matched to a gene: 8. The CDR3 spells CASSFRGRGDYNEQFF. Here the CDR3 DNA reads TGTGCCAGCAGTTTTCGCGGGAGAGGGGACTACAATGAGCAGTTCTTC. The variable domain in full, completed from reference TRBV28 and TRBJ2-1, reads DVKVTQSSRYLVKRTGEKVFLECVQDMDHENMFWYRQDPGLGLRLIYFSYDVKMKEKGDIPEGYSVSREKKERFSLILESASTNQTSMYLCASSFRGRGDYNEQFFGPGTRLTVL.

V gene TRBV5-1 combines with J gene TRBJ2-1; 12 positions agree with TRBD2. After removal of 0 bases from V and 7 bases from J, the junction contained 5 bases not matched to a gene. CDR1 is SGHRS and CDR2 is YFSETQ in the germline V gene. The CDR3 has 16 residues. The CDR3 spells CASSLGLAGGGNEQFF. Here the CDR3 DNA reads TGCGCCAGCAGCTTGGGGCTAGCGGGAGGGGGTAATGAGCAGTTCTTC.

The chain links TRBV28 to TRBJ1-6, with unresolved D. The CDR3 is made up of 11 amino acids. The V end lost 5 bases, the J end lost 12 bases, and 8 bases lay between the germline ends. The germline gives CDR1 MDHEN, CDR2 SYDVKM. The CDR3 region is CASSHMRPLHF. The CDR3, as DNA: TGTGCCAGCAGTCATATGCGACCCCTCCACTTT.

CDR3 sequence reads: CASSLGLVRSEAFF. DNA of the CDR3: TGTGCCAGCAGCTTGGGGTTAGTGAGGAGTGAAGCTTTCTTT. This sequence joins TRBV5-6 and TRBJ1-1; no clear D gene. The CDR3 extends over 14 amino acids. Deletions cut 0 bases from V and 7 bases from J, with 13 bases between. Germline lookup yields CDR1 SGHDT and CDR2 YYEEEE.

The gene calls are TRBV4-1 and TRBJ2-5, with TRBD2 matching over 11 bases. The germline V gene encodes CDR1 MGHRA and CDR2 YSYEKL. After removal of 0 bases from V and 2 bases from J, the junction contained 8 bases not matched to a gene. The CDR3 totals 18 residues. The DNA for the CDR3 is TGCGCCAGCAGCCAAGAGGTGGCTAGCGGGAGGAATCAAGAGACCCAGTACTTC. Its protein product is CASSQEVASGRNQETQYF.

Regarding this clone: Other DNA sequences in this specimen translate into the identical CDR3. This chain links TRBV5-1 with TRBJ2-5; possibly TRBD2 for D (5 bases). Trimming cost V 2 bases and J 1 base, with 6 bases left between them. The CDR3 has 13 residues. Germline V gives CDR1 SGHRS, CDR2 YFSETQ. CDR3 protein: CASSFSGQETQYF. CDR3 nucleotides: TGCGCCAGCAGCTTCAGCGGCCAAGAGACCCAGTACTTC. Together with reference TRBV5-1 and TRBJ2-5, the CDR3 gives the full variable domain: KAGVTQTPRYLIKTRGQQVTLSCSPISGHRSVSWYQQTPGQGLQFLFEYFSETQRNKGNFPGRFSGRQFSNSRSEMNVSTLELGDSALYLCASSFSGQETQYFGPGTRLLVL.